Given below is one T cell receptor beta chain in context. This entry is derived from a study of CD8 T cells in ankylosing spondylitis. In making TCR beta libraries, quantitative 5'-RACE with molecular barcodes was used. TCRdb re-analysed the 5' RACE reads in MiXCR, keeping a single row per CDR3 protein. The repertoire consists of approximately 150,000 distinct CDR3 sequences, with 25% to 35% occurring once and the leading ten covering 6%. This CDR3 has 15 amino acids. Per germline, CDR1 SGHNT and CDR2 YENEEA. Germline trimming cut 4 bases from V and 5 bases from J; bases unmatched to any gene: 8. The sequenced material came from synovial fluid, either unsorted or a sorted T cell fraction (not recorded which). The chain combines TRBV11-3 with TRBJ2-7; 10 bases agree with TRBD1. The sequence came from a male donor with ankylosing spondylitis. DNA for the CDR3: TGTGCCAGCAGCTGGGACAGGGGAGCTCGTAACGAGCAGTACTTC. Translating gives CASSWDRGARNEQYF.